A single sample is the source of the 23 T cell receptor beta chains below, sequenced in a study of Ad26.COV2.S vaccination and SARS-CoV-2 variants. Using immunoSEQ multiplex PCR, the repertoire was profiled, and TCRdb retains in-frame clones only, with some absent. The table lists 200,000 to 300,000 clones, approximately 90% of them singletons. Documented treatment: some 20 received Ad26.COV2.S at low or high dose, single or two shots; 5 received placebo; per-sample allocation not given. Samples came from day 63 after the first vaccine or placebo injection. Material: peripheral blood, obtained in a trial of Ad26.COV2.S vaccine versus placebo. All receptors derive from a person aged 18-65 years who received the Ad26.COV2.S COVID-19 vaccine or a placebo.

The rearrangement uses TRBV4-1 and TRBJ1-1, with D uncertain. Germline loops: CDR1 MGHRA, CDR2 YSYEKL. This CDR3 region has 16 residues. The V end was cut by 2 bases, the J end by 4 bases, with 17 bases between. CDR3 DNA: TGCGCCAGCAGCCAATCTGAGGAGGTTTGGCCCACTGAAGCTTTCTTT. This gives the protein CASSQSEEVWPTEAFF.

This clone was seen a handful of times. The CDR3 sequence: CASSPRTGTSSLGELFF. The DNA for the CDR3 is TGTGCCAGCAGCCCTCGAACCGGGACTAGCTCTTTGGGGGAGCTGTTTTTT. V gene TRBV11-3 combines with J gene TRBJ2-2; 9 nucleotides align to TRBD2. V was pared by 5 bases and J by 8 bases, with 15 bases of the junction left unmatched. The V gene's germline CDR1 is SGHNT and CDR2 YENEEA. This CDR3 spans 17 amino acids.

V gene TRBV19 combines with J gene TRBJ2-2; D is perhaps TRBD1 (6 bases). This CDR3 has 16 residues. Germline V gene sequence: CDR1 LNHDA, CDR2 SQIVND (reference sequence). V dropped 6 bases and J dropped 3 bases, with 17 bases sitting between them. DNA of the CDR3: TGTGCCAGTAGCCGCCCAACGGGACACGACACCGGGGAGCTGTTTTTT. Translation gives CASSRPTGHDTGELFF.

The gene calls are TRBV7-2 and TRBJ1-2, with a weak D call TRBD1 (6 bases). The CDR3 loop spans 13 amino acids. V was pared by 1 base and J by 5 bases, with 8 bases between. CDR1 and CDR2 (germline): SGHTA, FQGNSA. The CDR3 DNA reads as TGTGCCAGCAGCTTAGGCACAGGGTATGGCTACACCTTC. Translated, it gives CASSLGTGYGYTF.

DNA of the CDR3: TGTGCCAGCAGCGGCCGACTAGCGGGAGGGTTGGGAGATACGCAGTATTTT. Translated: CASSGRLAGGLGDTQYF. This rearrangement joins TRBV7-2 to TRBJ2-3; TRBD2 agrees at 14 bases. The germline gives CDR1 SGHTA, CDR2 FQGNSA. This CDR3 has 17 amino acids. V gave up 5 bases and J gave up 5 bases; unmatched junction bases: 9.

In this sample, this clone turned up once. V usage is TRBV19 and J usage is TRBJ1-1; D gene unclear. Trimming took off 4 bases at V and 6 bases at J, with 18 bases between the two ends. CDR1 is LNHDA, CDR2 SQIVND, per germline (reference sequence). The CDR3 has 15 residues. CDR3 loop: CASSTGEGRRAEAFF. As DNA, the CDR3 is TGTGCCAGTAGTACTGGCGAGGGCCGGAGGGCTGAAGCTTTCTTT.

The CDR3 DNA is TGTGCCAGTAGTAAACGGACAGGCGCTATATATAATTCACCCCTCCACTTT. Translated, it gives CASSKRTGAIYNSPLHF. The chain recombines TRBV19 with TRBJ1-6; 7 positions match TRBD1. Per germline, CDR1 LNHDA and CDR2 SQIVND (reference sequence). V gave up 4 bases and J gave up 4 bases; unmatched junction bases: 10. CDR3 length equals 17 residues.

CDR3 nucleotide sequence: TGTGCCAGCAGTCGGGGTGACTACACGACAGATACGCAGTATTTT. It yields the protein CASSRGDYTTDTQYF. J is TRBJ2-3 and V is TRBV27, with D tentatively TRBD2 (5 bases). Germline V gene data show CDR1 as MNHEY and CDR2 as SMNVEV (reference sequence). The germline V and J ends were trimmed by 5 bases and 3 bases, with 15 bases remaining between them. The CDR3 runs to 15 residues.

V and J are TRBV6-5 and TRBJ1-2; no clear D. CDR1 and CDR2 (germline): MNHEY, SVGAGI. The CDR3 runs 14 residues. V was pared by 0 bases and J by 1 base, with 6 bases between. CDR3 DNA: TGTGCCAGCAGTTACTCCGAGGTTAACTATGGCTACACCTTC. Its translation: CASSYSEVNYGYTF.

For the CDR3, the DNA is TGTGCCAGCAGTTACAGTCCGAGCTCCTACAATGAGCAGTTCTTC. Protein product: CASSYSPSSYNEQFF. This chain connects TRBV6-2 or TRBV6-3 to TRBJ2-1; D gene unclear. Trimming stripped 2 bases from V and 0 bases from J, with 8 bases between. Germline V gene sequence: CDR1 MNHEY, CDR2 SVGEGT. The CDR3 is 15 residues long.

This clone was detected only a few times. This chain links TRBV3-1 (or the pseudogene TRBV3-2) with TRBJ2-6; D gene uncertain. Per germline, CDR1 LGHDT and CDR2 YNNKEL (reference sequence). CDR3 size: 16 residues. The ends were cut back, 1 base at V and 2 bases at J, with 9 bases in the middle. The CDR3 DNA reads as TGTGCCAGCAGCCAAGGAGCCGGAACTGGGGCCAACGTCCTGACTTTC. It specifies CASSQGAGTGANVLTF.

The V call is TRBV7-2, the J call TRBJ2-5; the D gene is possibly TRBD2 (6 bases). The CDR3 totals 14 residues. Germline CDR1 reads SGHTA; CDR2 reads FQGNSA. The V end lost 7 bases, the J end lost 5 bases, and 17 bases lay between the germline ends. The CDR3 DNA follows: TGTGCCAGCACTCCCCCCGGGACTTGGGAGACCCAGTACTTC. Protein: CASTPPGTWETQYF.

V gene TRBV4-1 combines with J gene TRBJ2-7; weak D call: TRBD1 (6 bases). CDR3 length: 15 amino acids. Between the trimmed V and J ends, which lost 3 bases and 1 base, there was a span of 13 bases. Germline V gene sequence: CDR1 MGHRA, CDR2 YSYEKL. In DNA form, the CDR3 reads TGCGCCAGCAGCCACCGACAGGATGAATCCTACGAGCAGTACTTC. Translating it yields CASSHRQDESYEQYF.

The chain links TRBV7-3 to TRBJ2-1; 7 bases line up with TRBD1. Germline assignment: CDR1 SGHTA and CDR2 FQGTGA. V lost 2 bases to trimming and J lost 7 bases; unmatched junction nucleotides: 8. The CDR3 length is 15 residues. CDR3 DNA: TGTGCCAGCAGCTTACTGCCCACAGGGGCAAATGAGCAGTTCTTC. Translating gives CASSLLPTGANEQFF.

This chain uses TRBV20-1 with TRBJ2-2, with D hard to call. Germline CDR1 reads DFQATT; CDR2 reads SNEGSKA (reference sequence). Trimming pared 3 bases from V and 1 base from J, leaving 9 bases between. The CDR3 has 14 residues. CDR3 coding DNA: TGCAGTGCTAGTGGCGCCGAGAACACCGGGGAGCTGTTTTTT. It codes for CSASGAENTGELFF.

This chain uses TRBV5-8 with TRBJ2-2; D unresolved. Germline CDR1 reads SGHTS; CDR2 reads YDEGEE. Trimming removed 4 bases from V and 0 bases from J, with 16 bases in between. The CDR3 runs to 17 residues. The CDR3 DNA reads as TGTGCCAGCAGCCGTATGTGGATAAAGACGAACACCGGGGAGCTGTTTTTT. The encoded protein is CASSRMWIKTNTGELFF.

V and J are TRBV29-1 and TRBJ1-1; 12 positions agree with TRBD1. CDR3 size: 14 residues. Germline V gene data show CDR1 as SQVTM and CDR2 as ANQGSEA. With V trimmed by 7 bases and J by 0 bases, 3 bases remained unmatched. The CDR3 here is CSAWDRGLNTEAFF. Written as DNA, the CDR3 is TGCAGCGCTTGGGACAGGGGGCTGAACACTGAAGCTTTCTTT.

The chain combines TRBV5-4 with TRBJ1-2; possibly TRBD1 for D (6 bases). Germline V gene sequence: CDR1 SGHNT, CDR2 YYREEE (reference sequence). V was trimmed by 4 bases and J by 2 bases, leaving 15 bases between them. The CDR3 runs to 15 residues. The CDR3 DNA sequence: TGTGCCAGCAGCCATCAACAGGGACCCAACTATGGCTACACCTTC. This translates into CASSHQQGPNYGYTF.

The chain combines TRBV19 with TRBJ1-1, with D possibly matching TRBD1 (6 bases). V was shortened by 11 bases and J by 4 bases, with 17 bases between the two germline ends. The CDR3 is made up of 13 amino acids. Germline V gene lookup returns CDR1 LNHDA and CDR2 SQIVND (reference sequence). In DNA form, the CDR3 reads TGTGCCTCCCGGGACATCCGGGGCACTGAAGCTTTCTTT. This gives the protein CASRDIRGTEAFF.

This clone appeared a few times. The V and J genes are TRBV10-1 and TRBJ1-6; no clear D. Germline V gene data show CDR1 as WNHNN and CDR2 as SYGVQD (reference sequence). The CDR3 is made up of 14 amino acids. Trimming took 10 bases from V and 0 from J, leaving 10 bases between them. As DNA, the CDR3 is TGCGCCATCCTACTTAGCTCCTATAATTCACCCCTCCACTTT. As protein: CAILLSSYNSPLHF.

The DNA of the CDR3 is TGTGCCAGCAGTTACTCGAAAGGTGTCGGCAATCAGCCCCAGCATTTT. It encodes CASSYSKGVGNQPQHF. The chain recombines TRBV6-2 or TRBV6-3 with TRBJ1-5; D not resolved. Germline-derived CDR1 and CDR2 are MNHEY and SVGEGT. The CDR3 runs 16 residues. V gave up 0 bases and J gave up 2 bases, with 11 bases separating them.

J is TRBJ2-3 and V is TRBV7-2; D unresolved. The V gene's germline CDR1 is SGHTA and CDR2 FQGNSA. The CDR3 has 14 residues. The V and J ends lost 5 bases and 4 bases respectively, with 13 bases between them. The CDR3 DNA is TGTGCCAGCAGCCGCGACACGGCCCCAGATACGCAGTATTTT. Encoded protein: CASSRDTAPDTQYF.

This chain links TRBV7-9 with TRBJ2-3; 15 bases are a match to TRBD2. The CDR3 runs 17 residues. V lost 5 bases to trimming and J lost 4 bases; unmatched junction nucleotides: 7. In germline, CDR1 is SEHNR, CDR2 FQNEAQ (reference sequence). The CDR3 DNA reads TGTGCCAGCAGCCCCCGGACTAGCGGGGGGGAAGCAGATACGCAGTATTTT. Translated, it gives CASSPRTSGGEADTQYF.